Listed below are T cell receptor beta chains from one sample, sequenced in a study of blood T cell repertoires in COVID-19. Profiled with immunoSEQ multiplex PCR; TCRdb holds only in-frame clones, not every one. The sample shows a few hundred thousand clones, around 80% of them seen only once. Sequencing input: peripheral blood. The source is a man between 40 and 49 years old who had recovered from COVID-19. CDR3s include the opening cysteine and the closing phenylalanine or tryptophan. D genes are given only for firm matches. Some rows mark clone size as missing; the rest say once, few, many or name a class of expanded clone.

>NA|TRBV2|11|NA|TRBJ2-5
TGTGCCAGCGAGCGACAAGAGACCCAGTACTTC
CASERQETQYF
>NA|TRBV4-1|13|TRBD1|TRBJ2-3
TGCGCCAGCCGTGGACAGGGGGCAGATACGCAGTATTTT
CASRGQGADTQYF
>NA|TRBV6-4|17|TRBD1|TRBJ1-1
TGTGCCAGCAGTGCCCCGGGACAGGACCAAAGAGGCACTGAAGCTTTCTTT
CASSAPGQDQRGTEAFF
>few|TRBV6-2/TRBV6-3|14|NA|TRBJ1-1
TGTGCCAGCAGTTACTCGGGAGCGAACACTGAAGCTTTCTTT
CASSYSGANTEAFF
>NA|TRBV19|12|NA|TRBJ1-2
TGTGCCAGTAGTATACAGGGACAAGGCTACACCTTC
CASSIQGQGYTF
>NA|TRBV20-1|16|TRBD2|TRBJ2-1
TGCAGTGCTAGTTCCGGACTAGCGGGAGAGAGCAATGAGCAGTTCTTC
CSASSGLAGESNEQFF
>NA|TRBV29-1|12|TRBD1|TRBJ1-1
TGCAGCGCGGACAGGGGGCGGCCTGAAGCTTTCTTT
CSADRGRPEAFF
>NA|TRBV6-4|16|TRBD2|TRBJ2-5
TGTGCCAGCAGTCAAATAAGCGGGAATGATATAGAGACCCAGTACTTC
CASSQISGNDIETQYF
>NA|TRBV3-1/TRBV3-2|17|TRBD2|TRBJ2-1
TGTGCCAGCAGCTCCGGGACTAGCGTGTCAGTTAGAAATGAGCAGTTCTTC
CASSSGTSVSVRNEQFF
>NA|TRBV11-3|16|NA|TRBJ2-1
TGTGCCAGCAGCTTAGATCTAAGCCGTTCCTACAATGAGCAGTTCTTC
CASSLDLSRSYNEQFF
>NA|TRBV30|14|NA|TRBJ1-3
TGTGCCTGGAGTGTCCAGGGTGCTGGAAACACCATATATTTT
CAWSVQGAGNTIYF
>NA|TRBV11-2|15|TRBD2|TRBJ2-1
TGTGCCAGCAGCCCAGGACTAGCGGGAGACAATGAGCAGTTCTTC
CASSPGLAGDNEQFF
>few|TRBV7-2|15|NA|TRBJ2-7
TGTGCCAGCAGCTCCCGACTCGGTGGAGGATACGAGCAGTACTTC
CASSSRLGGGYEQYF
>NA|TRBV9|16|TRBD2|TRBJ2-5
TGTGCCAGCAGCGTTCTTTCGGCGGGAGGGCTAGAGACCCAGTACTTC
CASSVLSAGGLETQYF
>few|TRBV19|13|NA|TRBJ2-2
TGTGCCAGCAACGTCCTAAACACCGGGGAGCTGTTTTTT
CASNVLNTGELFF